The next 15 T cell receptor beta chains were all read from a single sample in a study of naive and memory T cell subsets (dated by TCRdb to between 2016 and 2019). Here is what the overall study found, with its caveats: A few larger clonotypes were found in naive repertoires, especially CD8, and these larger clonotypes were possibly memory cells re-expressing CD45RA.

Their recognized antigens are unknown. The library relied on UMI-ligation and nested PCR. Sequenced using an Illumina MiSeq. The beta constant-region primer was an equimolar mix of two oligonucleotides covering both TRBC1 and TRBC2. Four rounds of PCR, combining the SP2 primer with nested alpha and beta constant-region primers, were used to amplify the ligated cDNA. TCRdb passed the public sequencing reads through fastp at Q25 and MiXCR, retaining productive beta sequences. Every entry covers one CDR3 protein and lists the most common genes and DNA from its rows. This sample has 120,000 to 150,000 distinct CDR3 sequences in its table, and about 20% of those were observed once. The top ten clones comprise roughly 0.68% of the sample. The sample consisted of naive CD8+ T cells from blood. The sample's cell subset or site label, in plain terms: naive T cells, CD45RA high CD27+. The receptors here all came from a human donor in good health.

The chain recombines TRBV20-1 with TRBJ2-7; 13 nucleotides align to TRBD2. CDR1 and CDR2 (germline): DFQATT, SNEGSKA (reference sequence). This CDR3 has 14 residues. After removal of 4 bases from V and 3 bases from J, the junction contained 3 bases not matched to a gene. The CDR3 spells CSATRTSGSYEQYF. The CDR3 bases are TGCAGTGCTACAAGGACTAGCGGGAGCTACGAGCAGTACTTC.

The chain recombines TRBV5-1 with TRBJ2-4, with TRBD1 as a possible D gene (5 bases). CDR3 size: 15 residues. The germline V gene encodes CDR1 SGHRS and CDR2 YFSETQ. The V gene lost 4 bases and the J gene lost 3 bases, with 14 bases spanning the gap. The CDR3 DNA reads TGCGCCAGCAGCCCAGACAGACTGCGCAAAAACATTCAGTACTTC. This translates into CASSPDRLRKNIQYF.

The rearrangement links TRBV24-1 to TRBJ2-1; maybe TRBD1 (5 bases). The CDR3 length is 14 residues. The V gene lost 0 bases and the J gene lost 8 bases, with 10 bases spanning the gap. Germline CDR1 is KGHDR and CDR2 is SFDVKD. This CDR3 is CATSDLSGADEQFF. The CDR3, as DNA: TGTGCCACCAGTGATTTGTCTGGGGCCGATGAGCAGTTCTTC.

This rearrangement joins TRBV3-1 to TRBJ2-2; TRBD2 agrees at 10 bases. The CDR3 loop spans 18 amino acids. The V and J ends lost 4 bases and 1 base, in that order; junction bases with no gene match: 9. The V gene's germline CDR1 is LGHDT and CDR2 YNNKEL (reference sequence). Written as DNA, the CDR3 is TGTGCCAGCAGCCCCAGCGGGAGGGCCACTATGAACACCGGGGAGCTGTTTTTT. This codes for CASSPSGRATMNTGELFF.

V is TRBV4-1 and J is TRBJ1-1; unclear D gene. Germline V CDR1 and CDR2: MGHRA, YSYEKL. There are 14 residues in the CDR3. The V end lost 0 bases, the J end lost 1 base, and 6 bases lay between the germline ends. The DNA of the CDR3 is TGCGCCAGCAGCCAAGATTTTTGGAACACTGAAGCTTTCTTT. Translated, it gives CASSQDFWNTEAFF.

This clonotype was counted between two and nine times. V is TRBV7-9 and J is TRBJ2-4; TRBD1 or TRBD2 may be the D gene (6 bases each). The CDR3 consists of 16 residues. Germline V gene data show CDR1 as SEHNR and CDR2 as FQNEAQ (reference sequence). V was trimmed by 5 bases and J by 0 bases, leaving 14 bases between them. The CDR3 bases are TGTGCCAGCAGCATGGAGGGGGTACTAGCCAAAAACATTCAGTACTTC. Translation: CASSMEGVLAKNIQYF. Complete variable domain (other parts from reference TRBV7-9 and TRBJ2-4): DTGVSQNPRHKITKRGQNVTFRCDPISEHNRLYWYRQTLGQGPEFLTYFQNEAQLEKSRLLSDRFSAERPKGSFSTLEIQRTEQGDSAMYLCASSMEGVLAKNIQYFGAGTRLSVL.

This clonotype was observed a few times. The chain employs TRBV6-2 or TRBV6-3 and TRBJ2-4; D possibly corresponds to TRBD2 (6 bases). The CDR3 is 17 residues long. The ends were cut back, 6 bases at V and 1 base at J, with 19 bases in the middle. CDR1 is MNHEY and CDR2 is SVGEGT in the germline V gene. CDR3 amino acids: CASSEIGTHPAKNIQYF. Written as DNA, the CDR3 is TGTGCCAGCAGCGAAATCGGGACTCACCCCGCCAAAAACATTCAGTACTTC.

This clonotype was recorded a few times. The chain is built from TRBV29-1 and TRBJ2-7, with 7 bases that match TRBD1. Trimming took 6 bases from V and 3 from J; bases not matched to a gene: 2. CDR1 is SQVTM and CDR2 is ANQGSEA in the germline V gene. This CDR3 comprises 11 residues. This chain's CDR3 is CSVGQNYEQYF. The CDR3 region has the DNA TGCAGCGTGGGACAGAACTACGAGCAGTACTTC.

This clonotype has more than one count but fewer than ten. The CDR3 nucleotides are TGTGCCAGCAGTTTAGCCTCGGCAGGGGACCTCTCCTACGAGCAGTACTTC. It codes for CASSLASAGDLSYEQYF. J is TRBJ2-7 and V is TRBV27, with TRBD1 as a possible D gene (6 bases). The CDR3 contains 17 residues. Trimming stripped 2 bases from V and 0 bases from J, with 17 bases between. Germline V gene lookup returns CDR1 MNHEY and CDR2 SMNVEV (reference sequence).

This clonotype has a handful of counts. The gene calls are TRBV13 and TRBJ2-2, with TRBD1 as a possible D gene (6 bases). Germline CDR1 and CDR2: PRHDT and FYEKMQ (reference sequence). V lost 5 bases and J lost 1, with 14 bases in between. The CDR3 covers 16 residues. The CDR3: CASSTTSGQNTGELFF. For the CDR3, the DNA is TGTGCCAGCAGCACTACCTCGGGACAGAACACCGGGGAGCTGTTTTTT.

This sequence joins TRBV9 and TRBJ2-1; a possible D gene is TRBD1 (5 bases). Trimming pared 3 bases from V and 9 bases from J, leaving 13 bases between. The CDR3 totals 13 residues. Germline CDR1 reads SGDLS; CDR2 reads YYNGEE. The CDR3 reads CASSAQIGVEQFF. Written as DNA, the CDR3 is TGTGCCAGCAGCGCCCAAATAGGGGTTGAGCAGTTCTTC.

This clonotype has only a few counts. This sequence joins TRBV6-5 and TRBJ1-1; D remains unclear. Between the trimmed V and J ends, which lost 0 bases and 5 bases, there was a span of 10 bases. The CDR3 covers 14 residues. The V gene's germline CDR1 is MNHEY and CDR2 SVGAGI. The CDR3 here is CASSYSNPGTEAFF. Written as DNA, the CDR3 is TGTGCCAGCAGTTACTCGAATCCGGGAACTGAAGCTTTCTTT.

This clonotype has just a few counts. This chain links TRBV28 with TRBJ2-1; 9 bases align to TRBD2. J lost 6 bases, V lost 4 bases, and 19 bases had no gene match. The CDR3 length is 19 residues. Germline assignment: CDR1 MDHEN and CDR2 SYDVKM. The DNA of the CDR3 is TGTGCCAGCAGTTCACGCGTGGTGGGGGGCGGGAGGGCTGCCAATGAGCAGTTCTTC. This encodes CASSSRVVGGGRAANEQFF.

V usage is TRBV12-3 or TRBV12-4 and J usage is TRBJ2-7, with D unclear. This CDR3 has 12 residues. Trimming stripped 6 bases from V and 3 bases from J, with 9 bases between. In nucleotides, the CDR3 is TGTGCCAGCAGCCCCGATTACTACGAGCAGTACTTC. It specifies CASSPDYYEQYF.

This clonotype turned up a few times. The rearrangement uses TRBV7-2 and TRBJ2-7; D uncertain. CDR1 and CDR2 (germline): SGHTA, FQGNSA. The CDR3 runs 15 residues. Trimming cost V 5 bases and J 5 bases, with 19 bases left between them. The CDR3 region is CASSGGPSPNHEQYF. DNA of the CDR3: TGTGCCAGCAGCGGTGGTCCATCCCCCAACCACGAGCAGTACTTC.